This paragraph covers one T cell receptor (beta chain) sequence. Its target is unknown. The junction shows a germline mismatch at one end, possibly a read error. The V gene's germline CDR1 is SEHNR and CDR2 FQNEAQ (reference sequence). The CDR3 loop spans 16 amino acids. This entry belongs to a study of cytomegalovirus exposure and HLA in healthy donors. Broader study findings: Despite most TCR sequences being rare, some public TCRs occurred in many donors. Later examination showed HLA-associated TCR beta chains had greater clonal expansion than equally common others. Some V segments, including TRBV6-2 and TRBV6-3, were excluded as indistinguishable.

Unrecorded immune exposure was likely among donors, who were nominally healthy when sampled. PCR used 60 Vbeta primers and 13 Jbeta primers. Measured with immunoSEQ multiplex PCR; TCRdb has only the in-frame clones, and not every one. This sample has around 250,000 clones, with approximately 81% found just once. The chain joins TRBV7-9 to TRBJ2-3; 12 bases are shared with TRBD2. Sequenced input: PBMCs. This receptor was identified in a woman aged 55-70 years in good health and CMV-seropositive. The CDR3 here is CSSSFASGRASDTQYF. The CDR3 bases are TGTTCCAGCAGCTTCGCTAGCGGGAGGGCCTCAGATACGCAGTATTTT.